The present T cell receptor beta chain was sequenced within a study of T cell repertoires in cytomegalovirus infection. With respect to this clonotype: What it recognizes is unknown.

TCRdb analysed the reads with MiXCR anew, one entry per CDR3 protein. The profile shows about 830,000 distinct CDR3 sequences, about 33% of them singletons. Here the sequenced sample was cultured CD8+ T cells from PBMCs, taken from culture after CMV antigen stimulation. This TCR derives from a human donor in good health (CMV status not recorded). Some clones in this sample may be carry-over from other donors' samples.

In nucleotides, the CDR3 is TGTGCCAGCAGTTCCGCAGGAAGGACTGAAGCTTTCTTT. Translation gives CASSSAGRTEAFF. The V gene is TRBV12-3 or TRBV12-4, the J gene TRBJ1-1; D gene unclear. The CDR3 contains 13 residues. The V and J ends lost 4 bases and 5 bases respectively, with 11 bases between them.